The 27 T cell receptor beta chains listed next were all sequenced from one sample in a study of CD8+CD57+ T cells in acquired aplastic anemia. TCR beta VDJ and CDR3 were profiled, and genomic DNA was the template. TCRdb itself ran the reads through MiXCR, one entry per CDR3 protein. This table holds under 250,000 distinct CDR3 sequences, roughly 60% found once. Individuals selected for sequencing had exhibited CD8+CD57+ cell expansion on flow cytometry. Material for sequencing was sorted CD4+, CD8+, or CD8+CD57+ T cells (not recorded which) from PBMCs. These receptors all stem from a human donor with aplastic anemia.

CDR3 nucleotide sequence: TGTGCCAGCAGCCCGACCCGGGGCAACTATGGCTACACCTTC. Translation gives CASSPTRGNYGYTF. The J gene is TRBJ1-2, the V gene TRBV9, with D perhaps TRBD1 (5 bases). Trimming removed 4 bases from V and 2 bases from J, with 12 bases in between. Germline CDR1 and CDR2: SGDLS and YYNGEE. The CDR3 runs 14 residues. The variable domain in full, with the rest retrieved from reference TRBV9 and TRBJ1-2, is DSGVTQTPKHLITATGQRVTLRCSPRSGDLSVYWYQQSLDQGLQFLIQYYNGEERAKGNILERFSAQQFPDLHSELNLSSLELGDSALYFCASSPTRGNYGYTFGSGTRLTVV.

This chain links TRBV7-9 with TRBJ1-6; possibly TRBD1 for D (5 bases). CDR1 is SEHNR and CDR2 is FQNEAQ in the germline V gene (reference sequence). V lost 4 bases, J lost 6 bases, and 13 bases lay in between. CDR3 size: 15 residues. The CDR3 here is CASSSPTEPNSPLHF. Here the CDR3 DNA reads TGTGCCAGCAGCTCCCCGACAGAACCTAATTCACCCCTCCACTTT.

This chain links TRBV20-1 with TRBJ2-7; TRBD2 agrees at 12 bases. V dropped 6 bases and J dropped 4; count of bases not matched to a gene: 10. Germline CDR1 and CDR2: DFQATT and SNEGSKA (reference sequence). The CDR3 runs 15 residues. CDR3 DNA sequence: TGCAGTGCCATTAAGACTAGCGGGAGCCCATACGAGCAGTACTTC. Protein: CSAIKTSGSPYEQYF.

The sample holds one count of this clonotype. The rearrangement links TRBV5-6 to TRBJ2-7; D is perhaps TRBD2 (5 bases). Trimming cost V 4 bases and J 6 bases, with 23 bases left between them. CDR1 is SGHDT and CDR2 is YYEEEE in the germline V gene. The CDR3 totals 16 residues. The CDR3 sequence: CASSVWMGLNRGEQYF. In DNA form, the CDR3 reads TGTGCCAGCAGCGTCTGGATGGGCCTTAATCGGGGCGAGCAGTACTTC.

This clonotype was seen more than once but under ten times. The CDR3 region has the DNA TGCAGTGCTACCCGGGACAGGGGGCATGGCTACACCTTC. Translating gives CSATRDRGHGYTF. The chain combines TRBV20-1 with TRBJ1-2, with TRBD1 matching over 12 bases. This CDR3 comprises 13 residues. Germline CDR1 is DFQATT and CDR2 is SNEGSKA (reference sequence). After removal of 4 bases from V and 6 bases from J, the junction contained 3 bases not matched to a gene.

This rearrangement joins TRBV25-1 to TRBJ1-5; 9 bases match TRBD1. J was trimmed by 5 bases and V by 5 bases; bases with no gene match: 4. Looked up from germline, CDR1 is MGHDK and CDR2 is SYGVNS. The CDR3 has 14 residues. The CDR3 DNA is TGTGCCAGCAGTCTCAGGACAGGGGATCAGCCCCAGCATTTT. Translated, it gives CASSLRTGDQPQHF.

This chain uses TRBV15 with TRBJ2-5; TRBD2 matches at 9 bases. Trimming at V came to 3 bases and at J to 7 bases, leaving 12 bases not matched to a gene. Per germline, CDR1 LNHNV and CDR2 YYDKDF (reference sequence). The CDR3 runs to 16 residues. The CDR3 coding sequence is TGTGCCACCAGCAGCATTCGGGGCGGGAGGGCTGGGACCCAGTACTTC. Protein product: CATSSIRGGRAGTQYF. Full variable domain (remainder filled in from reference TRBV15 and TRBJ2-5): DAMVIQNPRYQVTQFGKPVTLSCSQTLNHNVMYWYQQKSSQAPKLLFHYYDKDFNNEADTPDNFQSRRPNTSFCFLDIRSPGLGDTAMYLCATSSIRGGRAGTQYFGPGTRLLVL.

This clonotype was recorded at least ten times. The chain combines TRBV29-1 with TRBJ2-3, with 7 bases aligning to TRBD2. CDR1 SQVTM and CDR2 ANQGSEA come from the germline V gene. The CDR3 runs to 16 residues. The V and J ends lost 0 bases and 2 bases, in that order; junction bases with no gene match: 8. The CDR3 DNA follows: TGCAGCGTTGAAGAGTTGGTGGGGGGGTTCACAGATACGCAGTATTTT. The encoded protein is CSVEELVGGFTDTQYF.

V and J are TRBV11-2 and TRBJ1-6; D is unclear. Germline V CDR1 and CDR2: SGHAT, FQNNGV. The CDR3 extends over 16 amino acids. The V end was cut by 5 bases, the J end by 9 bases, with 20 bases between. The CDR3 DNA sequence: TGTGCCAGCAGCCAAGAGCATGATGGGGTCCGTTCACCCCTCCACTTT. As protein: CASSQEHDGVRSPLHF.

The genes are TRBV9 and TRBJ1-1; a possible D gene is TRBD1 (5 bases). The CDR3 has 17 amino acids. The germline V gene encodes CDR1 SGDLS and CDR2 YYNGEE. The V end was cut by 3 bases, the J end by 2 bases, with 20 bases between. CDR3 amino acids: CASSASWGGSGNTEAFF. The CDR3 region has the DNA TGTGCCAGCAGCGCTAGTTGGGGGGGTTCCGGAAACACTGAAGCTTTCTTT.

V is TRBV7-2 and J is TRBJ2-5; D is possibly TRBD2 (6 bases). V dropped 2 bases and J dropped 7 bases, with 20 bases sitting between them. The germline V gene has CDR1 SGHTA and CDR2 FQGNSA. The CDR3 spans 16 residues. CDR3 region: CASSLQGSGSSGTQYF. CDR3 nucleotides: TGTGCCAGCAGCTTACAGGGAAGCGGGTCCTCCGGGACCCAGTACTTC.

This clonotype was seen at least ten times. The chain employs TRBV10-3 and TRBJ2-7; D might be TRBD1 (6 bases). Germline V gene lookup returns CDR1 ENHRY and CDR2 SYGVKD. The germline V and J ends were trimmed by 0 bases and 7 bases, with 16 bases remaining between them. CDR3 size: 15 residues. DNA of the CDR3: TGTGCCATCAGTGAGTCAACAGGGAGATCGGGAGAGCAGTACTTC. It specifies CAISESTGRSGEQYF.

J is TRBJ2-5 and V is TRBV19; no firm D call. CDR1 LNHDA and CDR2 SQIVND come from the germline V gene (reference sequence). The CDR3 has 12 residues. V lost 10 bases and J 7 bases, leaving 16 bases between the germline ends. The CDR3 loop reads CATRLSSGTQYF. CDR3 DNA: TGTGCCACCAGACTGTCGTCGGGGACCCAGTACTTC.

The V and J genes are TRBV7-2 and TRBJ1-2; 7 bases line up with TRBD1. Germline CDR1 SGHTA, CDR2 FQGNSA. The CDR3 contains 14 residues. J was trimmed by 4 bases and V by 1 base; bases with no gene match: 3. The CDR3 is CASSLGGQSYGYTF. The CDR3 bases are TGTGCCAGCAGCTTAGGGGGACAGAGCTATGGCTACACCTTC.

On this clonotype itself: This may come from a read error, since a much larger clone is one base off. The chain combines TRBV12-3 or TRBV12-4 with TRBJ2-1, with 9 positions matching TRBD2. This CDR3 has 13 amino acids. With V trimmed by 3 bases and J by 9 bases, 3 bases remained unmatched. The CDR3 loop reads CASSLAGGGEQFF. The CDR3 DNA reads TGTGCCAGCAGTTTGGCGGGGGGGGGTGAGCAGTTCTTC.

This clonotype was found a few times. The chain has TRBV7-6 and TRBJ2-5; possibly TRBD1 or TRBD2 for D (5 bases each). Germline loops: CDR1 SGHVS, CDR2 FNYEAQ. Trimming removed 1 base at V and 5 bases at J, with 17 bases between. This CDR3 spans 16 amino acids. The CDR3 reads CASSLEGRGAQETQYF. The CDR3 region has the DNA TGTGCCAGCAGCTTAGAGGGGAGAGGGGCCCAGGAGACCCAGTACTTC.

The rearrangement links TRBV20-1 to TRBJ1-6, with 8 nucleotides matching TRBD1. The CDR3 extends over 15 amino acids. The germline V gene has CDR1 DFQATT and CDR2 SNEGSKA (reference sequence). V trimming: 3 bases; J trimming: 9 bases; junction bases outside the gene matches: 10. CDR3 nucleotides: TGCAGTGCTAGCTCTGGACAGGGCAGAGTTTCACCCCTCCACTTT. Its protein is CSASSGQGRVSPLHF.

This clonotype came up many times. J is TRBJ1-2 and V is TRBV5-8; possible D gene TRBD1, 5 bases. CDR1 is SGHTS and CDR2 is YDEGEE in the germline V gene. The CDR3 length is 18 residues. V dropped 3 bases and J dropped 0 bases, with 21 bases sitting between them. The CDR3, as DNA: TGTGCCAGCAGCTCGCCCCCGATCGACAGCGAAGCTAACTATGGCTACACCTTC. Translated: CASSSPPIDSEANYGYTF.

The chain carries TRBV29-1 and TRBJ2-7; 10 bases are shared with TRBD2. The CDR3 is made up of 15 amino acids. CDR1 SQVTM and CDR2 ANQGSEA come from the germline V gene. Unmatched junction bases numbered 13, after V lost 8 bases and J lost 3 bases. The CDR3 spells CSPRLTAGGDYEQYF. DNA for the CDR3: TGCAGCCCCCGACTCACAGCGGGAGGGGACTACGAGCAGTACTTC.

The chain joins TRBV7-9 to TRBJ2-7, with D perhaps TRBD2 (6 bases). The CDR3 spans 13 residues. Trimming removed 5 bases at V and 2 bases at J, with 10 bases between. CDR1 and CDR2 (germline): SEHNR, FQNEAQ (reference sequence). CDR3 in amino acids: CASSPGSAYEQYF. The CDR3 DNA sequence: TGTGCCAGCAGCCCCGGGAGCGCCTACGAGCAGTACTTC.

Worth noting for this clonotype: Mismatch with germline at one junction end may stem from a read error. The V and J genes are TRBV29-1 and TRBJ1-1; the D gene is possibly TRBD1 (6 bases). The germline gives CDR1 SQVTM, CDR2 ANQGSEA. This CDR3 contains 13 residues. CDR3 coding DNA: TGCAGCGTGCTGACAGGCGGGATCCCTGAGGCTTTCTTT. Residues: CSVLTGGIPEAFF.

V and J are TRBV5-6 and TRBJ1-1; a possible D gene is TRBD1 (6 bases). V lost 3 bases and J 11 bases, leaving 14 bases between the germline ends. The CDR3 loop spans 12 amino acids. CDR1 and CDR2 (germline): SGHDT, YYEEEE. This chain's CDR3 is CASSSVGQLAFF. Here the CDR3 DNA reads TGTGCCAGCAGCTCAGTTGGACAGCTTGCTTTCTTT.

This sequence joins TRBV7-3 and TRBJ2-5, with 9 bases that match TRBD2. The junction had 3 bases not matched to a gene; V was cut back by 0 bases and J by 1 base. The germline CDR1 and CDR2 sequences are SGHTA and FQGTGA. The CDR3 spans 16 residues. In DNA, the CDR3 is TGTGCCAGCAGCTTAACGGTAGCGGGGGTCCAAGAGACCCAGTACTTC. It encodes CASSLTVAGVQETQYF.

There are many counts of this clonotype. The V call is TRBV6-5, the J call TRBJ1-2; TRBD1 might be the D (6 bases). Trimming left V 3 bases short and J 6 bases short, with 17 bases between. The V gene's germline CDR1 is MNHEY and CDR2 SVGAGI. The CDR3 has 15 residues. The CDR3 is CASSYGGAQADGYTF. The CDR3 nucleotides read TGTGCCAGCAGTTATGGGGGGGCGCAGGCCGATGGCTACACCTTC.

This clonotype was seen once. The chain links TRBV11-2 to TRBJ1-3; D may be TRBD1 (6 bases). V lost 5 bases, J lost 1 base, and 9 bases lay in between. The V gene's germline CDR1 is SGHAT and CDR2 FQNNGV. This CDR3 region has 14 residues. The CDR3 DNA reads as TGTGCCAGCAGCAGAAGGGGGTCTGGAAACACCATATATTTT. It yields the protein CASSRRGSGNTIYF.

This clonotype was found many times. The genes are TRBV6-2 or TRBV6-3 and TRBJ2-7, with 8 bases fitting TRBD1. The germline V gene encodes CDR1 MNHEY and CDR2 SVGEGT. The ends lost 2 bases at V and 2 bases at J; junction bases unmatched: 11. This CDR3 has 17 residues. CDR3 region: CASSYPTGESFAYEQYF. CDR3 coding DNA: TGTGCCAGCAGTTACCCGACAGGGGAGTCTTTTGCCTACGAGCAGTACTTC.

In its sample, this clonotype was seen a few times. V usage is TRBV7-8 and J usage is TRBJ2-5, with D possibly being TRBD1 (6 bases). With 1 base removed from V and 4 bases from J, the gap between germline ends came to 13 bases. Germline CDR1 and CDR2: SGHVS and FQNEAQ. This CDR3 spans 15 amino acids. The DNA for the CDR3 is TGTGCCAGCAGCTTAGTACAGGGCGGGCGAGAGACCCAGTACTTC. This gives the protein CASSLVQGGRETQYF.